This TCR beta chain was identified in a study of T-cell memory formation after mild COVID-19. On the study more broadly: Largely donor-specific TCR clusters were found. Notes on the study in general: The study detected some responding clones in pre-infection memory, suggesting cross-reactive memory joined. Chiefly within CM and EM were the contracting CD4+ clones; CD8+ ones were within EMRA. There was a balanced CD4/CD8 profile in clones contracting day 15 to 85, and later expanders leaned CD4+.

This CDR3 is 21 amino acids long. Germline loops: CDR1 KGHSH, CDR2 LQKENI. The V end lost 2 bases, the J end lost 0 bases, and 29 bases lay between the germline ends. This clonotype has more than one count but fewer than ten. Its antigen is undetermined. TCRdb redid the calling of the 5' RACE reads with MiXCR, one entry per CDR3 protein. The sample carries 170,000 or so distinct CDR3 sequences, roughly 31% recorded once. Sequenced material: PBMCs or a T cell subset sorted from them (not recorded which). The TCR sequence derives from an adult woman who had mild COVID-19 (a few samples of this study predate the infection). Cell type and time point are not known. The gene calls are TRBV18 and TRBJ2-7; maybe TRBD2 (6 bases). Written as DNA, the CDR3 is TGTGCCAGCTCACCATCGGCGTATGGCCTAACCGGGGTCGGGAGCTCCTACGAGCAGTACTTC. Translated, it gives CASSPSAYGLTGVGSSYEQYF.